These T cell receptor beta chains were read from a single sample in a study of identifying expanded T cells in peripheral blood. TCRdb keeps only in-frame clones here, not all; method: immunoSEQ multiplex PCR. The sample consists of 75,000 to 95,000 clones, about 85% of them appearing once. The sequencing input was blood. These receptors were collected from a person aged 18 to 70 in good health. CDR3s include the opening cysteine and the closing phenylalanine or tryptophan. The D gene is left open where the match is weak. Not all rows give a size; the values are once, few, many and, for expanded clones, a class.

>.|TRBJ1-1|.|TRBV19
CASSIVRVWGLNTEAFF
TGTGCCAGTAGTATAGTGCGGGTCTGGGGGCTGAACACTGAAGCTTTCTTT
>.|TRBJ2-1|.|TRBV4-1
CASSQSPEPWSLKNNGGQFF
TGCGCCAGCAGCCAATCCCCCGAACCCTGGTCCCTCAAAAACAATGGGGGGCAGTTCTTC
>.|TRBJ1-4|.|TRBV2
CASSVYSNEKLFF
TGTGCCAGCAGTGTTTACAGCAATGAAAAACTGTTTTTT
>.|TRBJ2-1|.|TRBV5-1
CASSSPRGRTLSYNEQFF
TGCGCCAGCAGCTCCCCCCGGGGGCGGACCCTCTCCTACAATGAGCAGTTCTTC
>TRBD1|TRBJ1-5|.|TRBV2
CASSRDREGQPQHF
TGTGCCAGCAGTCGGGACAGGGAAGGACAGCCCCAGCATTTT
>TRBD1|TRBJ1-5|.|TRBV30
CAWSQGDNQPQHF
TGTGCCTGGTCCCAGGGGGACAATCAGCCCCAGCATTTT
>.|TRBJ2-2|few|TRBV7-3
CASSLKDDTGELFF
TGTGCCAGCAGCTTAAAGGACGACACCGGGGAGCTGTTTTTT
>.|TRBJ1-5|.|TRBV7-2
CASSPFEGSIEPQHF
TGTGCCAGCAGCCCATTTGAGGGGTCTATTGAGCCCCAGCATTTT
>.|TRBJ2-5|.|TRBV30
CAWSLGKETQYF
TGTGCCTGGAGTCTTGGGAAAGAGACCCAGTACTTC
>.|TRBJ1-1|many|TRBV6-5
CASSYSRATEAFF
TGTGCCAGCAGTTACTCGAGAGCCACTGAAGCTTTCTTT